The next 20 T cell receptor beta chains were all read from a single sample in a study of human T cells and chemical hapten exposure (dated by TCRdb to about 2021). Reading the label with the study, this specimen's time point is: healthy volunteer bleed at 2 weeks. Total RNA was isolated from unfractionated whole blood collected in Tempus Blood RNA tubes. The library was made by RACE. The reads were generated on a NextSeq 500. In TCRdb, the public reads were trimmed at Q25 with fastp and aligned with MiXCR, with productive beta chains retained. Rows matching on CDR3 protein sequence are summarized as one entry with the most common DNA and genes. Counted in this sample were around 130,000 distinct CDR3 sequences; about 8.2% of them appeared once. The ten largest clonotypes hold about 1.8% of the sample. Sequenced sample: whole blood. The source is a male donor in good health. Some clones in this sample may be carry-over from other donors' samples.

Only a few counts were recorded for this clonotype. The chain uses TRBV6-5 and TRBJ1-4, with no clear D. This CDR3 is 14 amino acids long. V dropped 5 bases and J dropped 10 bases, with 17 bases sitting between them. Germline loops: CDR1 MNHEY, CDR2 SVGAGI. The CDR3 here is CASSQTTSWTKLFF. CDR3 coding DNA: TGTGCCAGCAGTCAAACGACCTCTTGGACAAAACTGTTTTTT.

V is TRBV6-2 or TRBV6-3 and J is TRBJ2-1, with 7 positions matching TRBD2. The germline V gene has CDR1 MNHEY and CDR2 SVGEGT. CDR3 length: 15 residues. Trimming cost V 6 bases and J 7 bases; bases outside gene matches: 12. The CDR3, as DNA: TGTGCCAGCAGCCTGGGGAGGGTCAGCCTAAATGAGCAGTTCTTC. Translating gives CASSLGRVSLNEQFF.

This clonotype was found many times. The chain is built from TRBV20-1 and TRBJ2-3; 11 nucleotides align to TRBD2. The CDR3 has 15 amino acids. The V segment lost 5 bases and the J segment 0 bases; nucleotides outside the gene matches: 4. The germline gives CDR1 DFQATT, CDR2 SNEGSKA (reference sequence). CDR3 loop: CSAGTSGGSTDTQYF. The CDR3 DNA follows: TGCAGTGCTGGAACTAGCGGGGGAAGCACAGATACGCAGTATTTT.

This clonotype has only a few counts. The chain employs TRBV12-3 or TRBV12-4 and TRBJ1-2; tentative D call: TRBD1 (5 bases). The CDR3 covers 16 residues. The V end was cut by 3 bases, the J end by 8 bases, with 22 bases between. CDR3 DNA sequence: TGTGCCAGCAGTTTTAGCCAGGGTGAACATGGGATCGGCTACACCTTC. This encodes CASSFSQGEHGIGYTF.

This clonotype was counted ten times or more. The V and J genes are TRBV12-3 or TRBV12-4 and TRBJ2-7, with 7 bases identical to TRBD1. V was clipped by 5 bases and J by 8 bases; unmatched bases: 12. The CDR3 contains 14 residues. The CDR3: CASSTGTALPKQYF. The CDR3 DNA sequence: TGTGCCAGCAGTACAGGGACAGCTCTCCCGAAGCAGTACTTC.

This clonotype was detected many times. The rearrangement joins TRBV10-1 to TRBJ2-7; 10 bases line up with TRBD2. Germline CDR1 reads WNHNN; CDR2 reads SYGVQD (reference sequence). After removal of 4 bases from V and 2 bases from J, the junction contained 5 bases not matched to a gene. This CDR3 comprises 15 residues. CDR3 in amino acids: CASSAGTSATYEQYF. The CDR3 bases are TGCGCCAGCAGTGCCGGGACTAGCGCGACCTACGAGCAGTACTTC.

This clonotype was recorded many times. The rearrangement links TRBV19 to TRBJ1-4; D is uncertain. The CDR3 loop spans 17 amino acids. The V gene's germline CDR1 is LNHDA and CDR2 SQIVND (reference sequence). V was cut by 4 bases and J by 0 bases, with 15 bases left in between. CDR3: CASSNVERAPTNEKLFF. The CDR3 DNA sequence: TGTGCCAGTAGTAATGTCGAAAGGGCTCCAACTAATGAAAAACTGTTTTTT. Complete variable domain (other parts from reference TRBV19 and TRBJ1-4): DGGITQSPKYLFRKEGQNVTLSCEQNLNHDAMYWYRQDPGQGLRLIYYSQIVNDFQKGDIAEGYSVSREKKESFPLTVTSAQKNPTAFYLCASSNVERAPTNEKLFFGSGTQLSVL.

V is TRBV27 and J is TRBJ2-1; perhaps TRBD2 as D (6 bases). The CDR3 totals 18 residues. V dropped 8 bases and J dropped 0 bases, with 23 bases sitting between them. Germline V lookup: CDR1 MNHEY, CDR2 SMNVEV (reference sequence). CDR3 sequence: CASPPSSGDVYSYNEQFF. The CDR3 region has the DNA TGTGCCAGCCCTCCGAGTAGCGGAGATGTTTACTCCTACAATGAGCAGTTCTTC.

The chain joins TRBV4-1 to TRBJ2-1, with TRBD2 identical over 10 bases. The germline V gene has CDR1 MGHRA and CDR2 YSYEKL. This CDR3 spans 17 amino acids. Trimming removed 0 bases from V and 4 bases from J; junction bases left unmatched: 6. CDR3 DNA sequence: TGCGCCAGCAGCCAAGATGAGAGGACTAGCGGTTACAATGAGCAGTTCTTC. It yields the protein CASSQDERTSGYNEQFF.

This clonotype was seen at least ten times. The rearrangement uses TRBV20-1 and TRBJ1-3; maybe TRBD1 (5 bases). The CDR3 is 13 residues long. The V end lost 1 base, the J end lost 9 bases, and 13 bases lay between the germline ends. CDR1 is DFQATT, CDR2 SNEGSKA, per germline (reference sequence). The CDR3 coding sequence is TGCAGTGCTAGAGTTGAGGCTGGGGGCACCATATATTTT. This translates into CSARVEAGGTIYF.

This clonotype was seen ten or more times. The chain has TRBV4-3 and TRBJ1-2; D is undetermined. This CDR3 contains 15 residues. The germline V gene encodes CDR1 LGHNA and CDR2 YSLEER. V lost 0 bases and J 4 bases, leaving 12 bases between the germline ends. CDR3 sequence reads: CASSQDRLSSYGYTF. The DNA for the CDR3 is TGCGCCAGCAGCCAAGACAGGTTATCGTCCTATGGCTACACCTTC.

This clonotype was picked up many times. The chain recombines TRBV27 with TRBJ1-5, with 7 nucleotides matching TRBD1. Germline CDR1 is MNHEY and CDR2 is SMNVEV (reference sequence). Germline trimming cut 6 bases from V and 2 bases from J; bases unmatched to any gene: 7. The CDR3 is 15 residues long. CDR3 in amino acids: CASRLQGNGNQPQHF. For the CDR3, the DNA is TGTGCCAGCAGGCTACAGGGGAATGGCAATCAGCCCCAGCATTTT.

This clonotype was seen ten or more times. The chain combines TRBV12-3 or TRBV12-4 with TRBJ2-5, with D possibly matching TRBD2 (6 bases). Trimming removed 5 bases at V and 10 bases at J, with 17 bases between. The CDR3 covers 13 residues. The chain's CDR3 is CASSPGPSGDQYF. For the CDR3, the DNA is TGTGCCAGCAGTCCCGGGCCTTCGGGGGACCAGTACTTC.

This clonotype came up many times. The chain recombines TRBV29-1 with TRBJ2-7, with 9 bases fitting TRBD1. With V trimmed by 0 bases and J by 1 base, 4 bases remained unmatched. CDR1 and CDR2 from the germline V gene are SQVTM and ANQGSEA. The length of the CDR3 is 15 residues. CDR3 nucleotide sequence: TGCAGCGTTGAAGACCCCGGGACAGGGTCCTACGAGCAGTACTTC. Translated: CSVEDPGTGSYEQYF.

The CDR3, as DNA: TGTGCCAGCAGTTTATTGTGGGGTCAGCCCCAGCATTTT. It is translated as CASSLLWGQPQHF. The genes are TRBV27 and TRBJ1-5; D is undetermined. CDR1 MNHEY and CDR2 SMNVEV come from the germline V gene (reference sequence). The V and J ends lost 1 base and 6 bases respectively, with 7 bases between them. The length of the CDR3 is 13 residues.

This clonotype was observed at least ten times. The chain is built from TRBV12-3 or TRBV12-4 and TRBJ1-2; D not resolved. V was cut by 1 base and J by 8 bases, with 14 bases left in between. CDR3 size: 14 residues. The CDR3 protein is CASSLDLGGVGYTF. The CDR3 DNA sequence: TGTGCCAGCAGTTTAGATCTCGGCGGGGTAGGCTACACCTTC.

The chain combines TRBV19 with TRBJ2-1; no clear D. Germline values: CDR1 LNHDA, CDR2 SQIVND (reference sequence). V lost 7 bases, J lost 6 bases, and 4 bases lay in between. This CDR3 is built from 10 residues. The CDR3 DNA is TGTGCCAGTAATGGCAATGAGCAGTTCTTC. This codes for CASNGNEQFF.

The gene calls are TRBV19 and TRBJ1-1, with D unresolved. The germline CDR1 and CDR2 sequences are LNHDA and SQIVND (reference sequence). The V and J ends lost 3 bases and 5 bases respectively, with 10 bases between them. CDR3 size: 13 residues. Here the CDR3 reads CASSIPGGTEAFF. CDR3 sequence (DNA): TGTGCCAGTAGTATCCCGGGAGGAACTGAAGCTTTCTTT.

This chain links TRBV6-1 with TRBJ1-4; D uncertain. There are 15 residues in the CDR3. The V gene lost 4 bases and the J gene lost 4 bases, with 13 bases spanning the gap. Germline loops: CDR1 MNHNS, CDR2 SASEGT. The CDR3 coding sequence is TGTGCCAGCAGTGGTTCTCGCCAGCGTAATGAAAAACTGTTTTTT. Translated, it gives CASSGSRQRNEKLFF.

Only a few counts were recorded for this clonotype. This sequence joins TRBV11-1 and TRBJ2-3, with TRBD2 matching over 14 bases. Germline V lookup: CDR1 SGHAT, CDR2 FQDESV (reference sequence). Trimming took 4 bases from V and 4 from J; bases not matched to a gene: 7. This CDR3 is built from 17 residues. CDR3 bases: TGTGCCAGCAGCTATCCCAAGACTAGCGGGAGGGCAGATACGCAGTATTTT. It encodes CASSYPKTSGRADTQYF.